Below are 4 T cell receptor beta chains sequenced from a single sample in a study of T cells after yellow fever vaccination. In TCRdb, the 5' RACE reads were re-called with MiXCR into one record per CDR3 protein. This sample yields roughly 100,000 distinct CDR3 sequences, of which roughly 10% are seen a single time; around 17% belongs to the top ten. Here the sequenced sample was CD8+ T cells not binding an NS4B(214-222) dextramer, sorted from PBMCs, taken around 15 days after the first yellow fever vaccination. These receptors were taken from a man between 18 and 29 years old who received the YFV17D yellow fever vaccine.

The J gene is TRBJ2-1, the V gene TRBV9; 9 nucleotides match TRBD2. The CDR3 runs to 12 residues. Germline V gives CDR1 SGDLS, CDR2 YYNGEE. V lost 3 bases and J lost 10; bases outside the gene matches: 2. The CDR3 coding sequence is TGTGCCAGCAGCGAGACTAGCGGAGAGCAGTTCTTC. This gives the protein CASSETSGEQFF.

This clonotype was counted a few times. Written as DNA, the CDR3 is TGTGCCACCAGTGACGGGACTACGGACAGGAGCGGCACAGATACGCAGTATTTT. Amino acids: CATSDGTTDRSGTDTQYF. V usage is TRBV24-1 and J usage is TRBJ2-3, with D tentatively TRBD1 or TRBD2 (7 bases each). V dropped 4 bases and J dropped 1 base, with 20 bases sitting between them. In germline, CDR1 is KGHDR, CDR2 SFDVKD. The CDR3 contains 18 residues.

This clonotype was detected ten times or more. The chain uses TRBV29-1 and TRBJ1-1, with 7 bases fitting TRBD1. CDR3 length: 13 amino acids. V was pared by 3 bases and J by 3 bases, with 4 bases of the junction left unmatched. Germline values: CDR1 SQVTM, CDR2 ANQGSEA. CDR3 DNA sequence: TGCAGCGTTGATACAGGGGAGGACACTGAAGCTTTCTTT. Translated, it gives CSVDTGEDTEAFF.

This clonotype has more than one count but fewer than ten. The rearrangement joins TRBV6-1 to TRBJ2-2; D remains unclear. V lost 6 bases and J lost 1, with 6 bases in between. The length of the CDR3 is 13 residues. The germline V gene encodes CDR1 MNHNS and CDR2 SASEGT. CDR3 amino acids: CASSQMNTGELFF. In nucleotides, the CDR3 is TGTGCCAGCAGCCAGATGAACACCGGGGAGCTGTTTTTT.